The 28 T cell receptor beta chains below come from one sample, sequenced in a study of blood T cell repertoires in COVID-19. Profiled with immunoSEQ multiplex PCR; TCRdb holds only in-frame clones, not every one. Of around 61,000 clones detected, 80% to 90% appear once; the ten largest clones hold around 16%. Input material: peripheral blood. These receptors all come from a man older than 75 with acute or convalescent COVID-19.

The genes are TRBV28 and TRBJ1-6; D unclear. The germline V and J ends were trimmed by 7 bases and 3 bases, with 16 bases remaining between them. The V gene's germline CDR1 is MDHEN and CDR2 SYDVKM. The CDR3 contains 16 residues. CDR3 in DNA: TGTGCCAGCATCCCGTTTGGGAGAGACTATAATTCACCCCTCCACTTT. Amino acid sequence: CASIPFGRDYNSPLHF.

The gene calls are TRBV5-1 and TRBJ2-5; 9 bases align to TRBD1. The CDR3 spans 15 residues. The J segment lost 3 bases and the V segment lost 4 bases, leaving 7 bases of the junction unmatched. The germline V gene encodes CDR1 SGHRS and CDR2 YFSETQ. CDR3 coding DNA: TGCGCCAGCAGCCAACCGGGACAGGGTAAAGAGACCCAGTACTTC. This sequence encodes CASSQPGQGKETQYF.

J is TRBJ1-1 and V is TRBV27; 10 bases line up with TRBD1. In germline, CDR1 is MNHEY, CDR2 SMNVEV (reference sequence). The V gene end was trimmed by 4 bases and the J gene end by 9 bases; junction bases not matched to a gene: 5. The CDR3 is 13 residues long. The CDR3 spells CASSSGDRGKAFF. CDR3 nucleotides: TGTGCCAGCAGTTCGGGGGACAGGGGAAAAGCTTTCTTT.

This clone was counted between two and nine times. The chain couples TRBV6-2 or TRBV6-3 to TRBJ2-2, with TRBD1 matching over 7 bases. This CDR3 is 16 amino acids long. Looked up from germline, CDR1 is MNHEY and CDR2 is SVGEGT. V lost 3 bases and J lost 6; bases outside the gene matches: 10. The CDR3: CASSYLGTVDAGELFF. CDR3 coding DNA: TGTGCCAGCAGTTATTTAGGGACAGTAGACGCCGGGGAGCTGTTTTTT.

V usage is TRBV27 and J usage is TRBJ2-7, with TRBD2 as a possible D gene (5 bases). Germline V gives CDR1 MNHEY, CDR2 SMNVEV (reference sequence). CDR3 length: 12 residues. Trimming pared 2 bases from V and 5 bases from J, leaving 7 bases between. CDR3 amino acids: CASSLTGNEQYF. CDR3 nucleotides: TGTGCCAGCAGTTTAACCGGGAACGAGCAGTACTTC.

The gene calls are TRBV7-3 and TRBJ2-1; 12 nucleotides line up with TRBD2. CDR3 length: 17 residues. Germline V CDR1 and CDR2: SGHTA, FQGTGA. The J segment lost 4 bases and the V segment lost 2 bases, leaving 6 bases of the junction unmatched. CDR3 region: CASSLAYLAGGYNEQFF. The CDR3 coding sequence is TGTGCCAGCAGCTTAGCCTACCTAGCGGGAGGGTACAATGAGCAGTTCTTC.

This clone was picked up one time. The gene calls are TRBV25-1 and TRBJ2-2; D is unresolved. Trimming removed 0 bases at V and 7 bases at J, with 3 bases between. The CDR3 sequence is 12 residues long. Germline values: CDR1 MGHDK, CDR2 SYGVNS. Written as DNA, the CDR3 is TGTGCCAGCAGTGAATACGGCGGGGAGCTGTTTTTT. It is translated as CASSEYGGELFF.

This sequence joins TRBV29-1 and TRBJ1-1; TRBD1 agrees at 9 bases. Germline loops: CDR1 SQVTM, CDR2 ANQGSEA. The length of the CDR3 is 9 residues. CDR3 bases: TGCGGGACAGGGACTGAAGCTTTCTTT. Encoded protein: CGTGTEAFF. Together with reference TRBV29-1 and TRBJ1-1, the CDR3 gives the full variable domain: SAVISQKPSRDICQRGTSLTIQCQVDSQVTMMFWYRQQPGQSLTLIATANQGSEATYESGFVIDKFPISRPNLTFSTLTVSNMSPEDSSIYLCGTGTEAFFGQGTRLTVV.

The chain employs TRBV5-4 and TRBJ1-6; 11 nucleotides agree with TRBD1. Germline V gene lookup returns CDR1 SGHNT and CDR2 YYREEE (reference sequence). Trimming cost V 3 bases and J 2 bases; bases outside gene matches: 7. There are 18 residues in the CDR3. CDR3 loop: CASSSGTGGVAYNSPLHF. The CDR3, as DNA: TGTGCCAGCAGCTCCGGGACAGGGGGAGTCGCCTATAATTCACCCCTCCACTTT.

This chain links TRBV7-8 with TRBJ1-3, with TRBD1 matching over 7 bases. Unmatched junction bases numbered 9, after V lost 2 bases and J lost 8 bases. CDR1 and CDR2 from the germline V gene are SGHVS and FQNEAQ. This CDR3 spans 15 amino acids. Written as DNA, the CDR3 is TGTGCCAGCAGCTTAAAGGAAGGGGGCTCGGACACCATATATTTT. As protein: CASSLKEGGSDTIYF.

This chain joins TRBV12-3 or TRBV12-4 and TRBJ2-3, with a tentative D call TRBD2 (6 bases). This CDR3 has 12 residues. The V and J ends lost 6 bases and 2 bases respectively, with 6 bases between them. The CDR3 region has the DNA TGTGCCAGCAGGCGGGACACAGATACGCAGTATTTT. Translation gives CASRRDTDTQYF.

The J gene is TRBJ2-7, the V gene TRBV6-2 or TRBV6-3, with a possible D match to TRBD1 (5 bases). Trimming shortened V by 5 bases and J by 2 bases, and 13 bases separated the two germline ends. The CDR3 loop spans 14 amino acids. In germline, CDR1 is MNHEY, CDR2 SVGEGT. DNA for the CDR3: TGTGCCAGCAGTGCCCCCTCAGGGACCTACGAGCAGTACTTC. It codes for CASSAPSGTYEQYF.

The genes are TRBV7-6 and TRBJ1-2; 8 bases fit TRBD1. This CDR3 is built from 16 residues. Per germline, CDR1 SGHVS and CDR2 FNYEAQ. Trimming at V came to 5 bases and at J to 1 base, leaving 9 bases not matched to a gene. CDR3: CASSPKGTGLNYGYTF. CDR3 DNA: TGTGCCAGCAGCCCAAAAGGGACAGGCCTTAACTATGGCTACACCTTC. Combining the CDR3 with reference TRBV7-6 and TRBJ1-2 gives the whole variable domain GAGVSQSPRYKVTKRGQDVALRCDPISGHVSLYWYRQALGQGPEFLTYFNYEAQQDKSGLPNDRFSAERPEGSISTLTIQRTEQRDSAMYRCASSPKGTGLNYGYTFGSGTRLTVV.

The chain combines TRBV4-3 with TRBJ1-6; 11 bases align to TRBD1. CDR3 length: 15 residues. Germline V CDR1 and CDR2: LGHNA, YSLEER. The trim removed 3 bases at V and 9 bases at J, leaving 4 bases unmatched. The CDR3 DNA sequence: TGCGCCAGCAGCCAGGACGGGACAGGGGGTTCACCCCTCCACTTT. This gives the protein CASSQDGTGGSPLHF.

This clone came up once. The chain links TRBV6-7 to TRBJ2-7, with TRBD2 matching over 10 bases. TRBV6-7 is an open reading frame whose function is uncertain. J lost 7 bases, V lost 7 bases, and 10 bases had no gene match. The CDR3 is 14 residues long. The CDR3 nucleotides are TGTGCCAGCATTCCAGCGGGAGGGCTATGGGAGCAGTACTTC. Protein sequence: CASIPAGGLWEQYF.

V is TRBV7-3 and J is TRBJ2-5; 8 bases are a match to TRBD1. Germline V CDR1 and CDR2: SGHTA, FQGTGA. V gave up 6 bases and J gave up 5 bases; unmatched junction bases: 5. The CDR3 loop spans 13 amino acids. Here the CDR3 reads CASRRDRHETQYF. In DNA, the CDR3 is TGTGCCAGCAGACGGGACAGGCATGAGACCCAGTACTTC.

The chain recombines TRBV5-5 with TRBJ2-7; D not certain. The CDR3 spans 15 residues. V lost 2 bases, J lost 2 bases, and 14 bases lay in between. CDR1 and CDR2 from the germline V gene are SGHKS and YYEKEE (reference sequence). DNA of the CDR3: TGTGCCAGCAGCTTACGCTACCCAGGCCCCTACGAGCAGTACTTC. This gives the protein CASSLRYPGPYEQYF.

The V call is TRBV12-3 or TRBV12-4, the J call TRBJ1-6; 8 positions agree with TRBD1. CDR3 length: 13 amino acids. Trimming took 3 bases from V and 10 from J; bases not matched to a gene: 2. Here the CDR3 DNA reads TGTGCCAGCAGTTTGGACAGGGACTCACCCCTCCACTTT. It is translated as CASSLDRDSPLHF.

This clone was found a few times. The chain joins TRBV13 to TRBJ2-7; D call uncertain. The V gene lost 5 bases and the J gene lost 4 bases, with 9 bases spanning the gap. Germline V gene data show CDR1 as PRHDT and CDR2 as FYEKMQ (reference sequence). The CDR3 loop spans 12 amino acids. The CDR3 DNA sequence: TGTGCCAGCAGCCTTAGGAGTTACGAGCAGTACTTC. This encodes CASSLRSYEQYF.

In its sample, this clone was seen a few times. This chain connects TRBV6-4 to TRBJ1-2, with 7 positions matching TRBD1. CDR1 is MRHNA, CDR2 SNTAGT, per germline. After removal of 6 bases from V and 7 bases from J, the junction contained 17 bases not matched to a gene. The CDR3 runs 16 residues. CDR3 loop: CASRNSNRGFTGGYTF. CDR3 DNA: TGTGCCAGCAGGAACTCAAACAGGGGATTTACCGGTGGCTACACCTTC.

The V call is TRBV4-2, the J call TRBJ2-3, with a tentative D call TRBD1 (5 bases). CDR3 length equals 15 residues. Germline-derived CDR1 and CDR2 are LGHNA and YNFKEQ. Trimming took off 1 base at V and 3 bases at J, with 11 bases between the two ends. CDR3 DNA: TGTGCCAGCAGCCAAGGGGGCTTTGGGACAGATACGCAGTATTTT. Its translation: CASSQGGFGTDTQYF.

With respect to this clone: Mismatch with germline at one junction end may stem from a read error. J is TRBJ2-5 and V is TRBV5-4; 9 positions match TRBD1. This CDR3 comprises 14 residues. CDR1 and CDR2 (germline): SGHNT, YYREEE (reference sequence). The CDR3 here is CASGFGQGWKTQYF. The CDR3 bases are TGTGCCAGCGGCTTCGGACAGGGGTGGAAGACCCAGTACTTC.

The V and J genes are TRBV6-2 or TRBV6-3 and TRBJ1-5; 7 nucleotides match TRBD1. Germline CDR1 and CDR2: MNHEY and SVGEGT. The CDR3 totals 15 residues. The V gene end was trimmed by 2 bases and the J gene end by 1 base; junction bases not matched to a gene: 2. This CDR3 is CASSYRDSSNQPQHF. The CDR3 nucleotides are TGTGCCAGCAGTTACCGGGACAGCAGCAATCAGCCCCAGCATTTT.

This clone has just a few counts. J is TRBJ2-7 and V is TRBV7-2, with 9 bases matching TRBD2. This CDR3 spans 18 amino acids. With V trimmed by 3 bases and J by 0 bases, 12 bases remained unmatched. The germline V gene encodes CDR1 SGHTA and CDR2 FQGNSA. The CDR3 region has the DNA TGTGCCAGCAGCTTGCTCGACTTAACTAGCGGGTTCTCCTACGAGCAGTACTTC. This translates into CASSLLDLTSGFSYEQYF.

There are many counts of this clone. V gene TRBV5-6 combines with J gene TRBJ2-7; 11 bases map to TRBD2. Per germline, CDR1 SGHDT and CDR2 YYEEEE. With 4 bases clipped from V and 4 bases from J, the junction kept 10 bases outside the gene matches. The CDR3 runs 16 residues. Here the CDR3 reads CASSRLTGTSGYEQYF. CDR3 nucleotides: TGTGCCAGCAGCCGTCTAACCGGGACTAGCGGATACGAGCAGTACTTC.

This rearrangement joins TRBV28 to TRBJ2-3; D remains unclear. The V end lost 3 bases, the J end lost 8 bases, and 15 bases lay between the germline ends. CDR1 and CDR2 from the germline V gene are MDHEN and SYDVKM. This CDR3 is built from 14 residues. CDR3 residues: CASSLTSPRGTQYF. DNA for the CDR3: TGTGCCAGCAGTTTGACCAGCCCCCGAGGTACGCAGTATTTT. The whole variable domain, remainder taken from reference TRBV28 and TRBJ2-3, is DVKVTQSSRYLVKRTGEKVFLECVQDMDHENMFWYRQDPGLGLRLIYFSYDVKMKEKGDIPEGYSVSREKKERFSLILESASTNQTSMYLCASSLTSPRGTQYFGPGTRLTVL.

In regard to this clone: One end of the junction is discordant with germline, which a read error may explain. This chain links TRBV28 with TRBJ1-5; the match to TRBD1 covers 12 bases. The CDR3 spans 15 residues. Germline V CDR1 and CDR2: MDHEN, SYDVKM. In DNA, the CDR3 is TGTGCCAGCTGGGGGGGGACAGGGGGCAAACAGCCCCAGCATTTT. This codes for CASWGGTGGKQPQHF.

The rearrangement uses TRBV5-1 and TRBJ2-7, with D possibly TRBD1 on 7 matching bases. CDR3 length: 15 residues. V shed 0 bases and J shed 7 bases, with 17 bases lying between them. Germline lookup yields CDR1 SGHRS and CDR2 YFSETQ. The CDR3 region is CASSLDGGPGGEQYF. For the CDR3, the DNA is TGCGCCAGCAGCTTGGATGGGGGGCCAGGGGGAGAGCAGTACTTC.